This TCR beta chain was found in a study of post-analysis software for immune sequencing data. Study-level points and caveats: In patients, TRBV5-6, TRBV5-1 and TRBV20-1 belonged to five or six TRBV segments found more frequently than in controls.

With V trimmed by 1 base and J by 4 bases, 0 bases remained unmatched. The germline V gene has CDR1 LGHNT and CDR2 FRNRAP. CDR3 size: 14 residues. Comment on this clonotype: Its antigen is undetermined.

Unique molecular identifiers were built into the TCR beta cDNA libraries. A single record per CDR3 protein comes from TCRdb applying MiXCR to the PCR reads. The data contain around 700,000 distinct CDR3 sequences, 59% of them seen just once; the ten biggest clones take up 11%. The specimen sequenced was blood. The chain employs TRBV12-5 and TRBJ1-5, with 8 bases lining up with TRBD1. The TCR sequence derives from a girl aged 2 to 9 with multiple sclerosis. The CDR3 spells CASGLDRGNQPQHF. The CDR3 DNA follows: TGTGCTAGTGGTTTGGACAGGGGGAATCAGCCCCAGCATTTT.